What follows are 14 T cell receptor beta chains derived from one specimen sequenced in a study of T cells in Graves' hyperthyroidism and ophthalmopathy. TCR beta CDR3 sequences were amplified from RNA transcripts. Initially, a first-round RT-PCR of the TCR CDR3 employed the HTBI primer set. TCRdb itself ran the multiplex PCR reads through MiXCR, one entry per CDR3 protein. The sample carries around 500,000 distinct CDR3 sequences, 13% to 15% recorded once. Sequencing input: blood. The receptor set was obtained from a woman aged 18-30 years with Graves' hyperthyroidism.

The sample holds many counts of this clonotype. J is TRBJ2-1 and V is TRBV3-1, with 8 bases fitting TRBD2. J gave up 6 bases and V 3 bases, and 4 bases lay outside the gene matches. Germline CDR1 reads LGHDT; CDR2 reads YNNKEL (reference sequence). The CDR3 contains 14 residues. CDR3 sequence (DNA): TGTGCCAGCAGCCACGGGACTAGAGCCAATGAGCAGTTCTTC. Translated: CASSHGTRANEQFF.

This clonotype was observed a handful of times. The chain combines TRBV9 with TRBJ2-1, with a possible D match to TRBD2 (6 bases). V was pared by 4 bases and J by 5 bases, with 19 bases between. The length of the CDR3 is 16 residues. Germline V gene data show CDR1 as SGDLS and CDR2 as YYNGEE. The CDR3 region has the DNA TGTGCCAGCAGCCTCCAGACGGCGGGACTCGACAATGAGCAGTTCTTC. Translation gives CASSLQTAGLDNEQFF.

This clonotype has a count of ten or more. This chain connects TRBV20-1 to TRBJ2-1; 7 nucleotides match TRBD2. J gave up 4 bases and V 7 bases, and 7 bases lay outside the gene matches. The CDR3 is made up of 13 amino acids. Germline CDR1 DFQATT, CDR2 SNEGSKA (reference sequence). The CDR3 DNA follows: TGCAGTGAGTCTAGCGGAAGATACAATGAGCAGTTCTTC. This gives the protein CSESSGRYNEQFF.

The chain joins TRBV5-8 to TRBJ1-5; D is ambiguous. Germline CDR1 reads SGHTS; CDR2 reads YDEGEE. The CDR3 has 13 amino acids. Trimming removed 2 bases at V and 5 bases at J, with 8 bases between. This CDR3 is CASSFVGDQPQHF. The DNA of the CDR3 is TGTGCCAGCAGCTTTGTCGGGGATCAGCCCCAGCATTTT.

This clonotype was detected many times. The gene calls are TRBV12-3 or TRBV12-4 and TRBJ2-1, with TRBD1 identical over 8 bases. Trimming cost V 2 bases and J 7 bases; bases outside gene matches: 7. This CDR3 comprises 15 residues. The CDR3 protein is CASSLQTGGRNEQFF. In DNA form, the CDR3 reads TGTGCCAGCAGTTTACAAACAGGGGGTAGGAATGAGCAGTTCTTC.

This clonotype was seen many times. The chain recombines TRBV3-1 with TRBJ1-5; D is uncertain. The CDR3 consists of 13 residues. CDR1 is LGHDT and CDR2 is YNNKEL in the germline V gene (reference sequence). V was cut by 0 bases and J by 6 bases, with 6 bases left in between. CDR3 sequence reads: CASSQDLSQPQHF. The CDR3 bases are TGTGCCAGCAGCCAAGATTTAAGTCAGCCCCAGCATTTT.

This clonotype was counted many times. This chain links TRBV27 with TRBJ2-1; D is undetermined. Per the germline V gene, CDR1 is MNHEY and CDR2 is SMNVEV (reference sequence). V was pared by 2 bases and J by 4 bases, with 12 bases between. CDR3 length: 15 amino acids. CDR3 region: CASSLRRPTYNEQFF. The CDR3, as DNA: TGTGCCAGCAGTTTACGGCGCCCTACTTACAATGAGCAGTTCTTC.

This clonotype was detected a few times. This chain links TRBV29-1 with TRBJ2-3, with 11 bases fitting TRBD2. The J segment lost 3 bases and the V segment lost 3 bases, leaving 17 bases of the junction unmatched. The germline gives CDR1 SQVTM, CDR2 ANQGSEA. The CDR3 covers 19 residues. The CDR3 loop reads CSVEGVEGRLAGGTDTQYF. The CDR3 bases are TGCAGCGTTGAGGGGGTAGAGGGGCGCCTAGCGGGAGGAACAGATACGCAGTATTTT.

This clonotype was observed many times. The chain joins TRBV4-1 to TRBJ2-7; the D gene is possibly TRBD2 (5 bases). This CDR3 has 14 amino acids. The V and J ends lost 1 base and 2 bases respectively, with 9 bases between them. Germline V gene lookup returns CDR1 MGHRA and CDR2 YSYEKL. The CDR3 region is CASSQGGSPYEQYF. As DNA, the CDR3 is TGCGCCAGCAGCCAAGGAGGGTCTCCCTACGAGCAGTACTTC.

This clonotype has more than one count but fewer than ten. The J gene is TRBJ2-7, the V gene TRBV3-1; 12 bases are a match to TRBD2. The CDR3 is made up of 16 amino acids. CDR1 is LGHDT, CDR2 YNNKEL, per germline (reference sequence). V shed 6 bases and J 2 bases; nucleotides not matched to a gene: 8. CDR3 DNA: TGTGCCAGCAGTCAGGGACTAGCGGGCAGACCCTACGAGCAGTACTTC. Amino acids: CASSQGLAGRPYEQYF.

This clonotype was recorded at least ten times. The genes are TRBV14 and TRBJ1-4; the D gene is possibly TRBD1 (5 bases). The CDR3 contains 15 residues. Trimming stripped 1 base from V and 3 bases from J, with 9 bases between. Germline CDR1 and CDR2: SGHDN and FVKESK. CDR3 sequence (DNA): TGTGCCAGCAGCCAAGTGACAGTGGCTAATGAAAAACTGTTTTTT. Its protein is CASSQVTVANEKLFF.

This clonotype was detected once. A single base separates this from a much larger clone, so it may be a read error. V gene TRBV7-3 combines with J gene TRBJ2-3; 14 nucleotides agree with TRBD2. J was trimmed by 5 bases and V by 5 bases; bases with no gene match: 6. Germline V gene data show CDR1 as SGHTA and CDR2 as FQGTGA. This CDR3 contains 16 residues. As DNA, the CDR3 is TGTGCCAGCAGCATAGGACTAGCGGGAGGTTTAGATACGCAGTATTTT. Translated, it gives CASSIGLAGGLDTQYF.

This clonotype was detected only a few times. The chain combines TRBV27 with TRBJ2-7; D is unclear. CDR1 and CDR2 from the germline V gene are MNHEY and SMNVEV (reference sequence). This CDR3 comprises 13 residues. Trimming pared 6 bases from V and 2 bases from J, leaving 11 bases between. CDR3 nucleotide sequence: TGTGCCAGCAGCTACCGAGGCCCCTACGAGCAGTACTTC. Residues: CASSYRGPYEQYF.

A remark on this clonotype: This may be a read error: a much more frequent sequence differs by one nucleotide. V and J are TRBV5-1 and TRBJ2-3; TRBD2 aligns across 7 bases. Trimming at V came to 4 bases and at J to 5 bases, leaving 1 base not matched to a gene. Germline V gene lookup returns CDR1 SGHRS and CDR2 YFSETQ. The length of the CDR3 is 12 residues. Here the CDR3 DNA reads TGCGCCAGCAGCCGGGGGGAAGATACGCAGTATTTT. Residues: CASSRGEDTQYF.